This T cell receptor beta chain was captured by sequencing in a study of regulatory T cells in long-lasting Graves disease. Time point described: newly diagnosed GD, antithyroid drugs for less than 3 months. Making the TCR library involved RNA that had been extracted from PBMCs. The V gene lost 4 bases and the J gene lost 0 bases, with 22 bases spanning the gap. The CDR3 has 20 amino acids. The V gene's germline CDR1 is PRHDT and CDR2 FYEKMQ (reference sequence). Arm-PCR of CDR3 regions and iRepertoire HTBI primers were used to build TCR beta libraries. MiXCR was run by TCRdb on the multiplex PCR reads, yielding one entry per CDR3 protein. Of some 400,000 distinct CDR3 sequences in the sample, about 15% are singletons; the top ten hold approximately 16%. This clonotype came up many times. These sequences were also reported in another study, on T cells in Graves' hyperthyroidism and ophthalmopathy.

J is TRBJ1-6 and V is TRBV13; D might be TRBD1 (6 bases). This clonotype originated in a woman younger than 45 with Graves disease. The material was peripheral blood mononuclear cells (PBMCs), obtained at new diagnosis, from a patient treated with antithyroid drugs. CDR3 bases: TGTGCCAGCAGCTACACCGACCGGACAGACTTGGGCTCCTATAATTCACCCCTCCACTTT. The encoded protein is CASSYTDRTDLGSYNSPLHF.